These T cell receptor beta chains were read from a single sample in a study of T cell responses to AZD1222 COVID-19 vaccine. Profiling relied on immunoSEQ multiplex PCR, and the TCRdb table lists in-frame clones only, not all of them. The sample consists of about 170,000 clones, around 85% of them appearing once. The sample here was peripheral blood, taken 28 days after the second AZD1222 dose. The receptor set was obtained from an adult who received the AZD1222 COVID-19 vaccine. Each CDR3 is given with its conserved first and last residue. A D gene is named only where the DNA matches it firmly. Clone sizes are given selectively: once, few, many, or a class where the clone is expanded.

TRBV5-6	TRBJ2-7	-	16	-	CASSREGGTVIYEQYF	TGTGCCAGCAGCCGGGAGGGTGGGACAGTCATCTACGAGCAGTACTTC
TRBV10-3	TRBJ2-2	-	18	-	CAISEHFRYGELAGELFF	TGTGCCATCAGTGAGCACTTTCGTTACGGGGAGTTGGCCGGGGAGCTGTTTTTT
TRBV6-5	TRBJ1-2	-	13	-	CASRIQGLGGYTF	TGTGCCAGCAGGATCCAGGGTCTGGGCGGCTACACCTTC
TRBV6-6	TRBJ1-2	-	9	-	CASSPVGTF	TGTGCCAGCAGTCCTGTCGGCACGTTC
TRBV4-1	TRBJ2-5	-	15	TRBD2	CASSQALAGGETQYF	TGCGCCAGCAGCCAGGCACTAGCGGGTGGGGAGACCCAGTACTTC
TRBV2	TRBJ1-6	once	15	-	CASSVGWGLNSPLHF	TGTGCCAGCAGTGTGGGTTGGGGGTTAAATTCACCCCTCCACTTT
TRBV12-3/TRBV12-4	TRBJ2-7	-	13	TRBD1	CASSWDRASEQYF	TGTGCCAGCAGCTGGGACAGGGCAAGCGAGCAGTACTTC
TRBV7-6	TRBJ2-2	-	16	TRBD1	CASSLAAGQGAGELFF	TGTGCCAGCAGCTTAGCGGCGGGACAGGGGGCCGGGGAGCTGTTTTTT
TRBV6-1	TRBJ1-2	-	15	TRBD1	CASSEGVPEGASRTF	TGTGCCAGCAGTGAAGGTGTCCCGGAGGGGGCCTCCCGGACCTTC
TRBV10-3	TRBJ1-1	-	14	TRBD1	CAIMRQGPGTEAFF	TGTGCCATCATGCGACAGGGGCCCGGCACTGAAGCTTTCTTT
TRBV7-2	TRBJ1-4	-	14	-	CASSLGGTNEKLFF	TGTGCCAGCAGCCTCGGGGGAACTAATGAAAAACTGTTTTTT
TRBV5-6	TRBJ1-2	-	17	-	CASSLWGYPVLGYGYTF	TGTGCCAGCAGCTTATGGGGTTACCCTGTGCTAGGCTATGGCTACACCTTC
TRBV7-9	TRBJ1-4	-	14	-	CASSSRQRNEKLFF	TGTGCCAGCAGCTCGAGACAAAGAAATGAAAAACTGTTTTTT
TRBV7-9	TRBJ2-7	-	14	-	CASSLDAGSYEQYF	TGTGCCAGCAGCTTAGACGCCGGCTCCTACGAGCAGTACTTC
TRBV27	TRBJ1-2	-	17	TRBD1	CASSLPLTGEANYGYTF	TGTGCCAGCAGTTTACCGTTAACAGGGGAGGCCAACTATGGCTACACCTTC
TRBV29-1	TRBJ1-1	once	14	-	CSVVPRKADTEAFF	TGCAGCGTTGTCCCCAGGAAAGCGGACACTGAAGCTTTCTTT
TRBV5-1	TRBJ2-7	few	16	TRBD1	CASSYSGTGGSYEQYF	TGCGCCAGCAGCTACTCCGGGACAGGGGGCTCCTACGAGCAGTACTTC
TRBV6-4	TRBJ1-2	-	14	TRBD1	CASSQGESNYGYTF	TGTGCCAGCAGTCAGGGGGAAAGTAACTATGGCTACACCTTC
TRBV12-3/TRBV12-4	TRBJ2-7	-	12	-	CASSPQGYEQYF	TGTGCCAGCAGTCCACAGGGCTACGAGCAGTACTTC
TRBV18	TRBJ2-7	-	13	-	CASSPNRVGEQYF	TGTGCCAGCTCTCCCAACAGGGTCGGCGAGCAGTACTTC
TRBV2	TRBJ2-2	once	13	-	CASGGRNTGELFF	TGTGCCAGCGGGGGCCGGAACACCGGGGAGCTGTTTTTT
TRBV27	TRBJ1-2	-	13	-	CASSLPGSYGYTF	TGTGCCAGCAGTTTACCAGGGAGCTATGGCTACACCTTC
TRBV20-1	TRBJ2-5	-	16	TRBD2	CSASTTSGAMAETQYF	TGCAGTGCTAGTACTACTAGCGGGGCCATGGCAGAGACCCAGTACTTC
TRBV7-9	TRBJ1-4	few	14	-	CASSSAGSNEKLFF	TGTGCCAGCAGCTCCGCGGGGTCTAATGAAAAACTGTTTTTT
TRBV6-5	TRBJ2-7	-	16	-	CASSYSRHDLNYEQYF	TGTGCCAGCAGTTACTCTCGGCACGACCTAAACTACGAGCAGTACTTC
TRBV19	TRBJ1-2	-	15	-	CASHLTGILWYGYTF	TGTGCCAGTCACCTCACAGGGATATTATGGTATGGCTACACCTTC
TRBV14	TRBJ2-7	-	15	-	CASSFRSDSSYEQYF	TGTGCCAGCAGCTTTCGTTCGGATAGCTCCTACGAGCAGTACTTC
TRBV20-1	TRBJ2-7	-	11	TRBD1	CSALQGYEQYF	TGCAGTGCTTTACAGGGGTACGAGCAGTACTTC
TRBV29-1	TRBJ1-4	few	12	-	CSGGREDEKLFF	TGCAGCGGGGGCAGGGAAGACGAAAAACTGTTTTTT
TRBV9	TRBJ2-5	-	16	TRBD1	CASSVSQQGARETQYF	TGTGCCAGCAGCGTAAGTCAACAGGGGGCGCGGGAGACCCAGTACTTC
TRBV6-1	TRBJ2-3	-	15	TRBD1	CASSDLQGSPATQYF	TGTGCCAGCAGTGACCTACAGGGGTCCCCGGCCACGCAGTATTTT
TRBV18	TRBJ2-1	-	13	-	CASSPHAASEQFF	TGTGCCAGCTCACCACATGCAGCTAGTGAGCAGTTCTTC
TRBV2	TRBJ1-5	few	17	TRBD1	CASSDPTGVGSNQPQHF	TGTGCCAGCAGTGACCCCACAGGGGTGGGGAGCAATCAGCCCCAGCATTTT
TRBV27	TRBJ2-3	-	15	-	CASSSLQGSTDTQYF	TGTGCCAGCAGTTCCCTACAGGGTAGCACAGATACGCAGTATTTT
TRBV5-1	TRBJ2-7	-	16	TRBD1	CASSLAGTGDFYEQYF	TGCGCCAGCAGCTTGGCCGGGACAGGTGATTTTTACGAGCAGTACTTC
TRBV6-5	TRBJ1-6	few	15	-	CASSNTGTKGSPLHF	TGTGCCAGCAGTAACACCGGGACAAAGGGTTCACCCCTCCACTTT
TRBV2	TRBJ1-5	-	15	TRBD1	CASSENRGRNQPQHF	TGTGCCAGCAGTGAAAATAGGGGGCGGAATCAGCCCCAGCATTTT
TRBV12-5	TRBJ1-5	-	16	-	CASGLVEDLSNQPQHF	TGTGCTAGTGGTTTGGTAGAAGACCTTAGCAATCAGCCCCAGCATTTT
TRBV5-1	TRBJ1-4	-	14	-	CASSLTGSGEKLFF	TGCGCCAGCAGCCTCACGGGCTCGGGTGAAAAACTGTTTTTT
TRBV9	TRBJ1-3	once	17	-	CASSVDGRAGEGVTIYF	TGTGCCAGCAGCGTAGACGGCAGGGCGGGAGAAGGGGTCACCATATATTTT
TRBV19	TRBJ1-1	-	15	-	CASRNRLGGDTEAFF	TGTGCCAGTAGAAACCGCTTAGGGGGGGACACTGAAGCTTTCTTT
TRBV12-3/TRBV12-4	TRBJ2-1	-	11	-	CASSFYNEQFF	TGTGCCAGCAGTTTCTACAATGAGCAGTTCTTC
TRBV15	TRBJ1-3	-	16	TRBD1	CATSRDRGLSGNTIYF	TGTGCCACCAGCAGGGACAGGGGGCTCAGTGGAAACACCATATATTTT
TRBV27	TRBJ2-7	-	14	TRBD1	CASSPGQGPYEQYF	TGTGCCAGCAGTCCGGGACAGGGTCCCTACGAGCAGTACTTC
TRBV6-5	TRBJ1-2	-	15	TRBD1	CASSSGQAGSYGYTF	TGTGCCAGCAGTTCCGGACAGGCCGGCAGCTATGGCTACACCTTC
TRBV7-9	TRBJ2-3	-	17	TRBD2	CASSLTSGGPPTDTQYF	TGTGCCAGCAGCTTGACTAGCGGGGGCCCCCCCACAGATACGCAGTATTTT
TRBV11-2	TRBJ1-1	-	13	-	CASSGFMNTEAFF	TGTGCCAGCAGCGGGTTTATGAACACTGAAGCTTTCTTT